One TCR beta chain is described in this entry. This sample stems from a study of identical twins. MiXCR, applied by TCRdb to the 5' RACE reads, yields one record per CDR3 protein. The sample contains hundreds of thousands of distinct CDR3 sequences, around 8.6% of which appear only once. CDR1 and CDR2 (germline): DFQATT, SNEGSKA (reference sequence). The CDR3 extends over 13 amino acids. V lost 5 bases and J 3 bases, leaving 14 bases between the germline ends. The same data also went into a second study, on yellow fever vaccine responses in identical twins.

Material: PBMCs. This rearrangement joins TRBV20-1 to TRBJ2-7; maybe TRBD1 (6 bases). The sequence derives from a woman between 18 and 30 years old in good health. The DNA for the CDR3 is TGCAGTGCTGAAAGCAGGGGCAACTACGAGCAGTACTTC. Translated: CSAESRGNYEQYF.